This is a list of T cell receptor beta chains from one sample in a study of blood T cells in healthy people across ages. TCRdb re-called the 5' RACE reads through MiXCR, storing one row per CDR3 protein. The sample yields approximately 760,000 distinct CDR3 sequences, 25% seen once. This same sample was also taken into another study, of T cells of mothers and their children.

The sample was blood. The receptors were gathered from a boy younger than 18 in good health. CDR3s include the opening cysteine and the closing phenylalanine or tryptophan.

CDR3 protein,CDR3 length,V gene
CASSSESGFQETQYF,15,TRBV6-5
CASSPAGQGNEQYF,14,TRBV12-3/TRBV12-4
CVSSFLGQARSLRGYTF,17,TRBV12-3/TRBV12-4
CASSPTPSRPETQYF,15,TRBV7-2
CASNNYGYTF,10,TRBV19
CASSPGDSPLHF,12,TRBV5-6
CASSPIRGSVTDTQYF,16,TRBV7-9
CASSLGTKGNEQFF,14,TRBV7-9
CASSLVSGGHEQYF,14,TRBV7-9
CASSSAWGLGNTGELFF,17,TRBV5-6